The clone carrying this TCR beta chain was observed a handful of times. As yet, its antigen is unknown. Vbeta (60) and Jbeta (13) primers were used in the PCR. Clones were read by immunoSEQ multiplex PCR, and TCRdb kept only the in-frame ones, dropping some. The top ten clones hold roughly 4.1% of a sample with about 160,000 clones, 68% of them seen once. Germline V CDR1 and CDR2: SGHRS, YFSETQ. J was trimmed by 8 bases and V by 5 bases; bases with no gene match: 7. There are 15 residues in the CDR3. These data belong to a study of cytomegalovirus exposure and HLA in healthy donors. Looking at the study overall: The roughly 120 million unique TCR beta sequences, from about 179 million T cells, were found by an earlier analysis. Whole-study findings and limits: What was likely a sequencing artifact was a cluster of highly shared sequence variants. Later analysis associated a missense DCLRE1C variant with TCR beta V- and J-gene trimming. An analysis that was carried out later associated approximately 15,000 TCR beta sequences with HLA alleles at 0.05 false discovery rate.

This TCR was recovered from a woman aged 18-35 years in good health and CMV-seropositive. The J gene is TRBJ2-1, the V gene TRBV5-1; TRBD2 aligns across 13 bases. The sample comprised PBMCs. In DNA, the CDR3 is TGCGCCAGCAGGGTGGGACTAGCGGGATCCGATGAGCAGTTCTTC. Its translation: CASRVGLAGSDEQFF.